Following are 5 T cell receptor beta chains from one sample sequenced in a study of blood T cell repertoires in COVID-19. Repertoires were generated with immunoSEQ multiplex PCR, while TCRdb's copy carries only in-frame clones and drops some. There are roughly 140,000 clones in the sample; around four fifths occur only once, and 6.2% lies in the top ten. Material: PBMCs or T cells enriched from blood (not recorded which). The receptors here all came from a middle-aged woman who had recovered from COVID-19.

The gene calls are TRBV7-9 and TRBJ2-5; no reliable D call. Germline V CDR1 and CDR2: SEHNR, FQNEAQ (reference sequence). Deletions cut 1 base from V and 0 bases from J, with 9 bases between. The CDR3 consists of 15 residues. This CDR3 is CASSLETGYQETQYF. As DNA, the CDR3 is TGTGCCAGCAGCTTAGAGACCGGGTACCAAGAGACCCAGTACTTC.

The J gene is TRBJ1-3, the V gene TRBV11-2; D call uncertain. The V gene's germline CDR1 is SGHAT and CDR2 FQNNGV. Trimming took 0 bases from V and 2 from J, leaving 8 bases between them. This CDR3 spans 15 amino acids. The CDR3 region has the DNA TGTGCCAGCAGCTTAGAGGGCATAGCTGGAAACACCATATATTTT. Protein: CASSLEGIAGNTIYF. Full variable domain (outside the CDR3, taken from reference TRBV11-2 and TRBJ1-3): EAGVAQSPRYKIIEKRQSVAFWCNPISGHATLYWYQQILGQGPKLLIQFQNNGVVDDSQLPKDRFSAERLKGVDSTLKIQPAKLEDSAVYLCASSLEGIAGNTIYFGEGSWLTVV.

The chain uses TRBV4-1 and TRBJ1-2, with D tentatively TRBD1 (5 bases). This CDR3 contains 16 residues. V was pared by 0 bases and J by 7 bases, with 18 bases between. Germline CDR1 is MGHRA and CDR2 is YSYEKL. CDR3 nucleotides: TGCGCCAGCAGCCAAGAACCGGGACTAGAGGGCTCTGGCTACACCTTC. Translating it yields CASSQEPGLEGSGYTF.

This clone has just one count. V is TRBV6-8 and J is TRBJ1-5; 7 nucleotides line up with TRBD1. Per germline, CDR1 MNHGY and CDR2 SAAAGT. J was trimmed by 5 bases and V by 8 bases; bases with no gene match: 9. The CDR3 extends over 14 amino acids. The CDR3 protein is CASVLQGKHQPQHF. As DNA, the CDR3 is TGTGCCAGCGTATTACAGGGGAAGCATCAGCCCCAGCATTTT.

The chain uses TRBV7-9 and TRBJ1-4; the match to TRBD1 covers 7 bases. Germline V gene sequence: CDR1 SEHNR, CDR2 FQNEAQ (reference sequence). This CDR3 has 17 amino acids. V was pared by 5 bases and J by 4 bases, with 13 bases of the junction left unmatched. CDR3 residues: CASSLLTGQAINEKLFF. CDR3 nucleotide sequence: TGTGCCAGCAGCCTACTCACCGGACAGGCGATTAATGAAAAACTGTTTTTT.